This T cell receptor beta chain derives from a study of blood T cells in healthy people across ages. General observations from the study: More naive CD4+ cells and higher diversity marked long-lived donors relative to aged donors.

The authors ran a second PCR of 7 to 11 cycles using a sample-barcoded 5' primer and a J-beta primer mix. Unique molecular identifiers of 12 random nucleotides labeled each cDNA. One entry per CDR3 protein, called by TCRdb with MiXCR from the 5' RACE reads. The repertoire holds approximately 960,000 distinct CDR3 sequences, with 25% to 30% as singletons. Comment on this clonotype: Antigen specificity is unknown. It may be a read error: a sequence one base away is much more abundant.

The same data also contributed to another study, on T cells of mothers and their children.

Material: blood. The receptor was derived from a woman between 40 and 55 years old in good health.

CDR3 sequence reads: CASSDGLTGRHYGYTF. CDR3 bases: TGTGCCAGCAGTGATGGATTGACAGGGAGGCACTATGGCTACACCTTC. The chain is built from TRBV2 and TRBJ1-2, with 7 bases identical to TRBD1. V lost 3 bases to trimming and J lost 3 bases; unmatched junction nucleotides: 10. Germline-derived CDR1 and CDR2 are SNHLY and FYNNEI. CDR3 length equals 16 residues.